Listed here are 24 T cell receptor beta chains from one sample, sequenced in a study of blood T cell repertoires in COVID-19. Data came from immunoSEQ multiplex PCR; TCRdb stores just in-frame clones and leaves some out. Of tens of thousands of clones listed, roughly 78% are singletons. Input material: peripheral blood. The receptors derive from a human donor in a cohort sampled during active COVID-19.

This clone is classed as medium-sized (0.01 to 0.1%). The CDR3 nucleotides are TGCGCCAGCAGCTTGGGGACAGACATTGACTACGAGCAGTACTTC. Protein: CASSLGTDIDYEQYF. The V and J genes are TRBV5-1 and TRBJ2-7; TRBD1 might be the D (6 bases). The CDR3 contains 15 residues. Germline-derived CDR1 and CDR2 are SGHRS and YFSETQ. V lost 0 bases and J 3 bases, leaving 13 bases between the germline ends.

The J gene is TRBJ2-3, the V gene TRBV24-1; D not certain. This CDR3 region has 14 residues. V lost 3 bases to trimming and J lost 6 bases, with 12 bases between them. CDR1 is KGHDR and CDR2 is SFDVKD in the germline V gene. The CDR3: CATSDPAGPDTQYF. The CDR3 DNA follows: TGTGCCACCAGTGATCCCGCAGGCCCGGATACGCAGTATTTT.

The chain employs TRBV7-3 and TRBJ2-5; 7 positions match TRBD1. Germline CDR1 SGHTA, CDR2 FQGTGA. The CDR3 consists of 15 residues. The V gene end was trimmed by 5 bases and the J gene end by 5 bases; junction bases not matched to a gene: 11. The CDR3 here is CASSPQGRGSETQYF. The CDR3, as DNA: TGTGCCAGCAGCCCACAGGGGCGAGGTTCGGAGACCCAGTACTTC.

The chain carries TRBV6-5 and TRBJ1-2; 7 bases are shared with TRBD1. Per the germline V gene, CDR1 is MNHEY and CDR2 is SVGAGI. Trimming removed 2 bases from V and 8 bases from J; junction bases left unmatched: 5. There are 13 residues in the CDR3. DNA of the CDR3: TGTGCCAGCAGTTACGAGGGGGCGAGGGGCTACACCTTC. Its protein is CASSYEGARGYTF.

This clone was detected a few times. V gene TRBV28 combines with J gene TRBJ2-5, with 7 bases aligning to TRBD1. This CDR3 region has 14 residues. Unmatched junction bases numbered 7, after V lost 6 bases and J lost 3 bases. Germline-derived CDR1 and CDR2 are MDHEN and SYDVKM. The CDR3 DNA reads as TGTGCCAGCAGCCCTCGGACAGGAAAAGAGACCCAGTACTTC. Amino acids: CASSPRTGKETQYF.

The CDR3 DNA follows: TGTGCCAGCAGTGACTTCGCGGGGGCGGCGAACACCGGGGAGCTGTTTTTT. As protein: CASSDFAGAANTGELFF. This chain connects TRBV6-1 to TRBJ2-2; perhaps TRBD2 as D (7 bases). Trimming left V 3 bases short and J 0 bases short, with 14 bases between. There are 17 residues in the CDR3. CDR1 is MNHNS, CDR2 SASEGT, per germline.

In DNA, the CDR3 is TGTGCCTGGAGACTCAACAGGGGGAGCTCCTACGAGCAGTACTTC. It encodes CAWRLNRGSSYEQYF. V gene TRBV30 combines with J gene TRBJ2-7; 8 bases agree with TRBD1. Per the germline V gene, CDR1 is GTSNPN and CDR2 is SVGIG (reference sequence). The J segment lost 0 bases and the V segment lost 3 bases, leaving 7 bases of the junction unmatched. The CDR3 has 15 residues.

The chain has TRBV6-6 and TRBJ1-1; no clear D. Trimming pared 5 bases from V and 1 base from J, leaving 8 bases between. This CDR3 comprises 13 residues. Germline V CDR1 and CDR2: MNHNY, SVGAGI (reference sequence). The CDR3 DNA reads TGTGCCAGCAGTAGATCACAGAACACTGAAGCTTTCTTT. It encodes CASSRSQNTEAFF.

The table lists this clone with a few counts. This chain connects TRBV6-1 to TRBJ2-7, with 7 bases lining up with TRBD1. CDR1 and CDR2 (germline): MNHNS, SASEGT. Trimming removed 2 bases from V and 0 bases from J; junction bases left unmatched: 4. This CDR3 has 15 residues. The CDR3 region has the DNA TGTGCCAGCAGTGAACGGGACAGCAGCTCCTACGAGCAGTACTTC. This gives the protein CASSERDSSSYEQYF.

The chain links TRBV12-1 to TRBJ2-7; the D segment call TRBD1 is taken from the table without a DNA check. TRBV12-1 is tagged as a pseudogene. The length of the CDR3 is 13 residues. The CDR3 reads CASSFGAGEFGDF. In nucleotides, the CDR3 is TGTGCCAGCAGCTTTGGGGCAGGGGAATTCGGCGACTTC.

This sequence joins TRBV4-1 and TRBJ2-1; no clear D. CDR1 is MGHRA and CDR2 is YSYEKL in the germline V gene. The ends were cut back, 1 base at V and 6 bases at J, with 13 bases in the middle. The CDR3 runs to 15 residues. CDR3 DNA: TGCGCCAGCAGCCAAGTTTTCCAGGTTCGCAATGAGCAGTTCTTC. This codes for CASSQVFQVRNEQFF.

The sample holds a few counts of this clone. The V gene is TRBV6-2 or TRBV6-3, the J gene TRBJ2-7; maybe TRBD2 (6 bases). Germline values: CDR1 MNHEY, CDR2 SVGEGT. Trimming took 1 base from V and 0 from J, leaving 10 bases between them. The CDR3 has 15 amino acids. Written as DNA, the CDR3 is TGTGCCAGCAGTTACTGGGCGGGGCCCTCCTACGAGCAGTACTTC. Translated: CASSYWAGPSYEQYF.

The DNA of the CDR3 is TGCGCCAGCAGCTTGGGGACAGGGATTGTGGAGACCCAGTACTTC. Protein product: CASSLGTGIVETQYF. The chain couples TRBV5-1 to TRBJ2-5, with 8 bases aligning to TRBD1. V shed 0 bases, J shed 5 bases, and the junction held 6 bases outside the gene matches. The germline V gene encodes CDR1 SGHRS and CDR2 YFSETQ. This CDR3 has 15 residues.

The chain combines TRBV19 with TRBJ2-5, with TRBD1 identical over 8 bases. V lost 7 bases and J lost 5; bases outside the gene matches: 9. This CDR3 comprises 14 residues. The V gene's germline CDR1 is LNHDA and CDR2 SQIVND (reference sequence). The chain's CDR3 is CASNSDRDRETQYF. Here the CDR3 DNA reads TGTGCCAGTAATTCCGACAGGGACAGGGAGACCCAGTACTTC. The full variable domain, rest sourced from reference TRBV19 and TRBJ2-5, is DGGITQSPKYLFRKEGQNVTLSCEQNLNHDAMYWYRQDPGQGLRLIYYSQIVNDFQKGDIAEGYSVSREKKESFPLTVTSAQKNPTAFYLCASNSDRDRETQYFGPGTRLLVL.

The CDR3 coding sequence is TGTGCCAGTAGCATCTCGACAGGGGGCTATGGCTACACCTTC. Translated, it gives CASSISTGGYGYTF. This rearrangement joins TRBV19 to TRBJ1-2; 9 bases line up with TRBD1. V gave up 6 bases and J gave up 4 bases; unmatched junction bases: 6. CDR1 is LNHDA and CDR2 is SQIVND in the germline V gene (reference sequence). The CDR3 contains 14 residues.

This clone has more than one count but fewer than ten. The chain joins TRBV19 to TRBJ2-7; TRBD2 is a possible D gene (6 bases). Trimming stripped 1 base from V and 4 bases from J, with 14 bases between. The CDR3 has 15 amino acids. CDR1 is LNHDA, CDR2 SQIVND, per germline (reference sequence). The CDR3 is CASSIAPRGLYEQYF. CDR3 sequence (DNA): TGTGCCAGTAGTATAGCCCCCAGAGGACTATACGAGCAGTACTTC.

The CDR3 DNA is TGTGCCAGCCCCGAACCGGGAGAACGGGGTGTATACACTGAAGCTTTCTTT. Translated: CASPEPGERGVYTEAFF. The chain carries TRBV21-1 and TRBJ1-1. TRBV21-1 is designated a pseudogene. The CDR3 runs to 17 residues.

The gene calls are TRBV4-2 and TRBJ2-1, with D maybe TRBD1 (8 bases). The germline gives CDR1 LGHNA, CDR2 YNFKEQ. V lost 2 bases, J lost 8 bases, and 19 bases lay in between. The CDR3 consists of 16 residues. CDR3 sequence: CASSQKGGGQVHEQFF. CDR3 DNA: TGTGCCAGCAGCCAAAAGGGGGGGGGACAGGTCCATGAGCAGTTCTTC.

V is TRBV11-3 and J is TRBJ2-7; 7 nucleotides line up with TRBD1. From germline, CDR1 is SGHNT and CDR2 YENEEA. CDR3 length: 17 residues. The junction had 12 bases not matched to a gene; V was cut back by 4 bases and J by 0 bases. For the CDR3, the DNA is TGTGCCAGCAGCTCACCCGGGACAGTCCTTTTCTCCTACGAGCAGTACTTC. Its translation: CASSSPGTVLFSYEQYF.

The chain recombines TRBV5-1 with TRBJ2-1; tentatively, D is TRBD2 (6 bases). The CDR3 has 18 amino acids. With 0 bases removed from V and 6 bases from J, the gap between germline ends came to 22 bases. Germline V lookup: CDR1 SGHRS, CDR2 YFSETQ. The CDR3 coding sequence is TGCGCCAGCAGCTTGGAGTACACGGGACTTCTTAAAACCAATGAGCAGTTCTTC. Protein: CASSLEYTGLLKTNEQFF.

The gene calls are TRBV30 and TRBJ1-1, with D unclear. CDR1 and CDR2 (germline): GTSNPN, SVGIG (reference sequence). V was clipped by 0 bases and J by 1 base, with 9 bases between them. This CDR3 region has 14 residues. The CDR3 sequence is CAWSVPGQNTEAFF. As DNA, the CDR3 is TGTGCCTGGAGTGTTCCAGGCCAGAACACTGAAGCTTTCTTT.

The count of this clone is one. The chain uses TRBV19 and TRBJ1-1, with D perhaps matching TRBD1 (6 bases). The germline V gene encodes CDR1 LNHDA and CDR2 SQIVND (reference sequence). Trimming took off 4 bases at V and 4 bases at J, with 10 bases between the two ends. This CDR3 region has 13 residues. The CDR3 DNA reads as TGTGCCAGTAGTAGGGTAGGGGGCACTGAAGCTTTCTTT. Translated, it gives CASSRVGGTEAFF.

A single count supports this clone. In DNA form, the CDR3 reads TGTGCCAGCAGCCTCTATCGGACTACCACAGATACGCAGTATTTT. This codes for CASSLYRTTTDTQYF. The chain recombines TRBV3-1 (or the pseudogene TRBV3-2) with TRBJ2-3; D possibly corresponds to TRBD2 (6 bases). V dropped 4 bases and J dropped 2 bases, with 13 bases sitting between them. The germline gives CDR1 LGHDT, CDR2 YNNKEL (reference sequence). The CDR3 contains 15 residues.

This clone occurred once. The CDR3 bases are TGTGCCAGCAGTTTATTATCTGGACAGGGAGTAGGGACTGAAGCTTTCTTT. The encoded protein is CASSLLSGQGVGTEAFF. The rearrangement links TRBV28 to TRBJ1-1, with 8 positions matching TRBD1. The CDR3 covers 17 residues. Germline V lookup: CDR1 MDHEN, CDR2 SYDVKM. With V trimmed by 1 base and J by 5 bases, 12 bases remained unmatched.